This T cell receptor beta chain was sequenced in a study of shared clonotypes between healthy human individuals. The CDR3 is 14 residues long. Germline loops: CDR1 SGHVS, CDR2 FQNEAQ. V lost 5 bases and J lost 1, with 11 bases in between. Naive CD8 cells, CD45RO-negative and positively selected for CCR7, excluded terminally differentiated effector memory CD45RA+ cells. The table came from immunoSEQ multiplex PCR; TCRdb's copy has only in-frame clones and leaves some out. The repertoire has around 1,900,000 clones, 80% to 95% of them found once; the top ten carry less than 2%. The material sequenced was naive CD8+ T cells from PBMCs. The TCR sequence derives from a man between 18 and 35 years old in good health. Some clones in this sample may be carry-over from other donors' samples. This chain uses TRBV7-8 with TRBJ1-1; possible D gene TRBD1, 6 bases. The CDR3 loop reads CASSVPGQNTEAFF. The CDR3 nucleotides are TGTGCCAGCAGCGTTCCGGGACAGAACACTGAAGCTTTCTTT.